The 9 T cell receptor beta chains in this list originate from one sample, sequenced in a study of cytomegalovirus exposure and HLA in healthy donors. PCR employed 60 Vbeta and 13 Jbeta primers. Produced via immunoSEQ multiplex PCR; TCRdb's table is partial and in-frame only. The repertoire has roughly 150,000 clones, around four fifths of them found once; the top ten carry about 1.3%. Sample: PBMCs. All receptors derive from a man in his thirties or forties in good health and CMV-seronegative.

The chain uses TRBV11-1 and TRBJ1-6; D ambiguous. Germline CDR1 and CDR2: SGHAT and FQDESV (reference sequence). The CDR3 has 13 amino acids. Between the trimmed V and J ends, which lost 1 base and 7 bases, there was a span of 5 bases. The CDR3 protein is CASSLVTNSPLHF. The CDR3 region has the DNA TGTGCCAGCAGCTTAGTAACAAATTCACCCCTCCACTTT.

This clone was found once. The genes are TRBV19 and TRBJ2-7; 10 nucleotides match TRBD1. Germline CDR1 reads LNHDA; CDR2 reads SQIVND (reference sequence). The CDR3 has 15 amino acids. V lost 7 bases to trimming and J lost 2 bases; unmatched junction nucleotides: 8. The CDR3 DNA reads TGTGCCAGTACCGGACAGGGGGTCGGACCCTACGAGCAGTACTTC. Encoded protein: CASTGQGVGPYEQYF.

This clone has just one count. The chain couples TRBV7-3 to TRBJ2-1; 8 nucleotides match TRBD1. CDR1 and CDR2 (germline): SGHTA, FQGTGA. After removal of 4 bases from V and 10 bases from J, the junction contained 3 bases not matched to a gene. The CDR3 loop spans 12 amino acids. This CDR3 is CASSSDREEQFF. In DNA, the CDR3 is TGTGCCAGCAGCTCGGACAGGGAAGAGCAGTTCTTC.

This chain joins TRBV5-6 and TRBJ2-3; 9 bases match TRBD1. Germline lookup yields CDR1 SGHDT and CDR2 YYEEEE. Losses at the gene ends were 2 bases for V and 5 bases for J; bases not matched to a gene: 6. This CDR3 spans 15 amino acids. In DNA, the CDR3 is TGTGCCAGCAGCTTAGACAGGGGGATAGGAGATACGCAGTATTTT. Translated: CASSLDRGIGDTQYF.

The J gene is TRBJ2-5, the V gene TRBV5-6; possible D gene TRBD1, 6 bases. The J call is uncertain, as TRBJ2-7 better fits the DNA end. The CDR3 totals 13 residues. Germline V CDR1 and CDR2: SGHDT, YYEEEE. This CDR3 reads CASSTFTGTEQYF. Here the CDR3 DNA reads TGTGCCAGCAGCACATTCACAGGGACCGAGCAGTACTTC.

CDR3 coding DNA: TGTGCCTGGAGTCAGGGCGGCGAGCAGTACTTC. This translates into CAWSQGGEQYF. The J gene is TRBJ2-7, the V gene TRBV30; D is possibly TRBD1 (5 bases). CDR1 is GTSNPN, CDR2 SVGIG, per germline (reference sequence). The CDR3 has 11 amino acids. Between the trimmed V and J ends, which lost 2 bases and 6 bases, there was a span of 8 bases.

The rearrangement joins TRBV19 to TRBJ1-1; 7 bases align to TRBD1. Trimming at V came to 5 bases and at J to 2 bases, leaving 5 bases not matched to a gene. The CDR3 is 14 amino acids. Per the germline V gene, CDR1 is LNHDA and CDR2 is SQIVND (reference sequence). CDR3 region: CASSFPGGNTEAFF. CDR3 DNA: TGTGCCAGTAGTTTCCCAGGGGGTAACACTGAAGCTTTCTTT.

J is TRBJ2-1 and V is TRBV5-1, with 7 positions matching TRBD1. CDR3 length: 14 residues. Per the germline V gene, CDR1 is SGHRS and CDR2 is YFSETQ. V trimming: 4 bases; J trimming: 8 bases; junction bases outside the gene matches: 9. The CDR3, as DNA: TGCGCCAGCAGCCCCCAAGGGGGCTCGGATGAGCAGTTCTTC. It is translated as CASSPQGGSDEQFF.

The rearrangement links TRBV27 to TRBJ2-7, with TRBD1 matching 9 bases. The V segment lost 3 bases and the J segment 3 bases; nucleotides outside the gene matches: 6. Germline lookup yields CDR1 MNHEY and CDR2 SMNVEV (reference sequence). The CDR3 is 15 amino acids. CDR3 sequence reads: CASSFLGTGRYEQYF. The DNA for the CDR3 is TGTGCCAGCAGTTTCCTGGGGACAGGGCGCTACGAGCAGTACTTC.